The 27 T cell receptor beta chains below all came from one sample that was sequenced in a study of T-cell memory formation after mild COVID-19. MiXCR, applied by TCRdb to the 5' RACE reads, yields one record per CDR3 protein. The sample has roughly 320,000 distinct CDR3 sequences, around 27% seen once. The source material was PBMCs or a T cell subset sorted from them (not recorded which). Receptors were obtained from an adult woman who had mild COVID-19 (a few samples of this study predate the infection). Cell type and time point are not known.

The gene calls are TRBV9 and TRBJ2-1, with D perhaps TRBD2 (6 bases). Germline V lookup: CDR1 SGDLS, CDR2 YYNGEE. There are 18 residues in the CDR3. The V gene lost 0 bases and the J gene lost 0 bases, with 16 bases spanning the gap. The CDR3 region has the DNA TGTGCCAGCAGCGTAGCTTTGGGAGGAGCCAGCTCCTACAATGAGCAGTTCTTC. It is translated as CASSVALGGASSYNEQFF.

The chain carries TRBV3-1 and TRBJ1-4; D unresolved. Trimming took off 4 bases at V and 1 base at J, with 7 bases between the two ends. Germline assignment: CDR1 LGHDT and CDR2 YNNKEL (reference sequence). The CDR3 is 14 amino acids. CDR3 sequence: CASSPLGTNEKLFF. Written as DNA, the CDR3 is TGTGCCAGCAGCCCTCTGGGAACTAATGAAAAACTGTTTTTT.

A few counts support this clonotype. The rearrangement uses TRBV2 and TRBJ2-4; TRBD2 might be the D (5 bases). V lost 5 bases and J 0 bases, leaving 11 bases between the germline ends. The CDR3 covers 15 residues. The germline gives CDR1 SNHLY, CDR2 FYNNEI. The CDR3 region is CASSPGELAKNIQYF. The CDR3 region has the DNA TGTGCCAGCAGTCCCGGGGAATTAGCCAAAAACATTCAGTACTTC.

This clonotype was seen more than once but under ten times. The chain has TRBV5-6 and TRBJ1-1, with 7 positions matching TRBD1. The CDR3 is 13 amino acids. Germline V CDR1 and CDR2: SGHDT, YYEEEE. The trim removed 1 base at V and 10 bases at J, leaving 7 bases unmatched. The CDR3 here is CASSLLGQNPAFF. The CDR3 DNA is TGTGCCAGCAGCTTGTTGGGACAGAATCCAGCTTTCTTT.

The chain couples TRBV7-2 to TRBJ1-2; a possible D gene is TRBD1 (5 bases). This CDR3 region has 15 residues. Trimming pared 1 base from V and 5 bases from J, leaving 14 bases between. CDR1 and CDR2 from the germline V gene are SGHTA and FQGNSA. The CDR3 DNA reads as TGTGCCAGCAGCTTAGATATGGGATGGGGGTATGGCTACACCTTC. It encodes CASSLDMGWGYGYTF. Full variable domain (outside the CDR3, taken from reference TRBV7-2 and TRBJ1-2): GAGVSQSPSNKVTEKGKDVELRCDPISGHTALYWYRQSLGQGLEFLIYFQGNSAPDKSGLPSDRFSAERTGGSVSTLTIQRTQQEDSAVYLCASSLDMGWGYGYTFGSGTRLTVV.

This clonotype showed up just a few times. For the CDR3, the DNA is TGTGCCAGCAGCCCCCAAGGGACAGCTACGGACTACGAGCAGTACTTC. It encodes CASSPQGTATDYEQYF. The chain links TRBV7-9 to TRBJ2-7, with 7 bases identical to TRBD1. The CDR3 is made up of 16 amino acids. Trimming cost V 5 bases and J 3 bases; bases outside gene matches: 13. Germline V gives CDR1 SEHNR, CDR2 FQNEAQ (reference sequence).

This chain links TRBV4-2 with TRBJ2-5; D gene uncertain. Trimming removed 0 bases from V and 2 bases from J, with 13 bases in between. This CDR3 region has 16 residues. Germline values: CDR1 LGHNA, CDR2 YNFKEQ. Here the CDR3 reads CASSQDVALSQETQYF. DNA for the CDR3: TGTGCCAGCAGCCAAGATGTCGCTTTATCTCAAGAGACCCAGTACTTC.

This clonotype was seen many times. The chain combines TRBV5-6 with TRBJ2-3; TRBD2 matches at 8 bases. V lost 2 bases to trimming and J lost 0 bases; unmatched junction nucleotides: 5. This CDR3 is built from 16 residues. Germline V gene sequence: CDR1 SGHDT, CDR2 YYEEEE. As DNA, the CDR3 is TGTGCCAGCAGCTTAAGCGGGGGCCCTAGCACAGATACGCAGTATTTT. Translation gives CASSLSGGPSTDTQYF.

This clonotype was counted between two and nine times. The chain joins TRBV4-3 to TRBJ2-7, with D maybe TRBD2 (5 bases). V lost 1 base and J lost 0, with 13 bases in between. Germline V lookup: CDR1 LGHNA, CDR2 YSLEER. CDR3 length: 16 residues. The CDR3 sequence: CASSQVSGVSSYEQYF. In nucleotides, the CDR3 is TGCGCCAGCAGCCAAGTATCCGGGGTCAGCTCCTACGAGCAGTACTTC.

This clonotype was observed a few times. The genes are TRBV20-1 and TRBJ2-7; D call uncertain. V was clipped by 1 base and J by 5 bases, with 12 bases between them. From germline, CDR1 is DFQATT and CDR2 SNEGSKA (reference sequence). The CDR3 is 13 amino acids. The CDR3 DNA reads TGCAGTGCTAGAGCCGGGTCCCTACACGAGCAGTACTTC. This encodes CSARAGSLHEQYF.

The chain carries TRBV24-1 and TRBJ1-1, with D unresolved. Trimming cost V 6 bases and J 1 base, with 8 bases left between them. The germline V gene has CDR1 KGHDR and CDR2 SFDVKD. The CDR3 has 13 amino acids. CDR3 sequence (DNA): TGTGCCACCAGTCCTTCAGGGAACACTGAAGCTTTCTTT. Residues: CATSPSGNTEAFF.

The chain has TRBV29-1 and TRBJ1-1, with a possible D match to TRBD1 (6 bases). Trimming left V 7 bases short and J 6 bases short, with 15 bases between. The CDR3 runs 12 residues. CDR1 SQVTM and CDR2 ANQGSEA come from the germline V gene. In DNA form, the CDR3 reads TGCAGCGCCGAACGGGGGCGGGCTGAAGCTTTCTTT. This encodes CSAERGRAEAFF.

This clonotype occurred a few times. The rearrangement joins TRBV10-3 to TRBJ2-1; the D call may be TRBD1 or TRBD2 (5 bases each). V was shortened by 4 bases and J by 8 bases, with 15 bases between the two germline ends. The germline V gene has CDR1 ENHRY and CDR2 SYGVKD. The CDR3 is 14 amino acids. The CDR3 nucleotides are TGTGCCATCAGTGTCGGGGACCGCCGGGATGAGCAGTTCTTC. It specifies CAISVGDRRDEQFF.

At least ten counts were recorded for this clonotype. This chain joins TRBV28 and TRBJ2-7; D is possibly TRBD2 (5 bases). This CDR3 spans 13 amino acids. Trimming removed 2 bases at V and 2 bases at J, with 7 bases between. Germline CDR1 MDHEN, CDR2 SYDVKM. The CDR3 region has the DNA TGTGCCAGCAGTTTACAGCGGACCTACGAGCAGTACTTC. Translated: CASSLQRTYEQYF.

This CDR3 reads CASSLAPAGVLHEQYF. CDR3 sequence (DNA): TGTGCCAGCAGCTTGGCACCCGCGGGGGTCCTCCACGAGCAGTACTTC. This chain connects TRBV21-1 to TRBJ2-7; the listed D gene, TRBD1, was not tested against the DNA. TRBV21-1 is classified as a pseudogene. CDR3 length: 16 amino acids.

This clonotype was observed a few times. The chain combines TRBV20-1 with TRBJ2-1, with a possible D match to TRBD2 (6 bases). The CDR3 sequence is 17 residues long. V dropped 0 bases and J dropped 8 bases, with 23 bases sitting between them. Germline-derived CDR1 and CDR2 are DFQATT and SNEGSKA (reference sequence). CDR3 region: CSARDLNPGPRGDEQFF. The DNA of the CDR3 is TGCAGTGCTAGAGACCTAAACCCAGGACCACGCGGGGATGAGCAGTTCTTC.

The chain combines TRBV20-1 with TRBJ2-6; 10 nucleotides agree with TRBD1. The germline V gene has CDR1 DFQATT and CDR2 SNEGSKA (reference sequence). With V trimmed by 1 base and J by 2 bases, 5 bases remained unmatched. This CDR3 is built from 17 residues. The CDR3 DNA sequence: TGCAGTGCTAGAGTGACAGGGGGCGGCACTGGGGCCAACGTCCTGACTTTC. Translated: CSARVTGGGTGANVLTF.

The sample holds a few counts of this clonotype. V gene TRBV7-2 combines with J gene TRBJ2-7, with 10 bases aligning to TRBD2. V lost 5 bases and J lost 2; bases outside the gene matches: 6. The CDR3 totals 15 residues. Germline V gene sequence: CDR1 SGHTA, CDR2 FQGNSA. CDR3 in amino acids: CASSRGTSETYEQYF. The CDR3 nucleotides are TGTGCCAGCAGCCGAGGGACTAGCGAAACCTACGAGCAGTACTTC. Looking up the rest from reference TRBV7-2 and TRBJ2-7 gives the full variable domain: GAGVSQSPSNKVTEKGKDVELRCDPISGHTALYWYRQSLGQGLEFLIYFQGNSAPDKSGLPSDRFSAERTGGSVSTLTIQRTQQEDSAVYLCASSRGTSETYEQYFGPGTRLTVT.

This clonotype was seen many times. V gene TRBV20-1 combines with J gene TRBJ2-7; possible D gene TRBD2, 7 bases. The CDR3 has 16 residues. V was shortened by 3 bases and J by 0 bases, with 18 bases between the two germline ends. The germline V gene encodes CDR1 DFQATT and CDR2 SNEGSKA (reference sequence). The CDR3 DNA sequence: TGCAGTGCTAGGCCCCCAGGGGCGGGGGACTCCTACGAGCAGTACTTC. As protein: CSARPPGAGDSYEQYF.

This chain uses TRBV7-9 with TRBJ2-7; D unresolved. With 1 base removed from V and 5 bases from J, the gap between germline ends came to 9 bases. The CDR3 loop spans 13 amino acids. CDR1 is SEHNR and CDR2 is FQNEAQ in the germline V gene (reference sequence). The CDR3, as DNA: TGTGCCAGCAGCTTAGTACGGTCCCACGAGCAGTACTTC. This encodes CASSLVRSHEQYF.

This clonotype has ten or more counts. V gene TRBV12-3 or TRBV12-4 combines with J gene TRBJ1-1; weak D call: TRBD1 (6 bases). The CDR3 length is 18 residues. The germline V and J ends were trimmed by 6 bases and 5 bases, with 28 bases remaining between them. DNA for the CDR3: TGTGCCAGCAGACATGATCGGGCCCAGGGGAGTGTTTGGACTGAAGCTTTCTTT. Its translation: CASRHDRAQGSVWTEAFF.

This clonotype was counted a few times. The CDR3 reads CASSQGTNQETQYF. CDR3 sequence (DNA): TGCGCCAGCAGCCAGGGGACTAATCAAGAGACCCAGTACTTC. V is TRBV5-1 and J is TRBJ2-5, with D maybe TRBD2 (7 bases). CDR1 and CDR2 from the germline V gene are SGHRS and YFSETQ. Trimming took off 4 bases at V and 2 bases at J, with 12 bases between the two ends. The length of the CDR3 is 14 residues.

This chain joins TRBV5-1 and TRBJ2-3; the match to TRBD2 covers 8 bases. The CDR3 consists of 18 residues. The germline V gene has CDR1 SGHRS and CDR2 YFSETQ. Unmatched junction bases numbered 15, after V lost 4 bases and J lost 2 bases. The DNA of the CDR3 is TGCGCCAGCAGCGATACGCGGCTTAGCGGGGCGAACACAGATACGCAGTATTTT. It is translated as CASSDTRLSGANTDTQYF. The entire variable domain, with the rest obtained from reference TRBV5-1 and TRBJ2-3, is as follows: KAGVTQTPRYLIKTRGQQVTLSCSPISGHRSVSWYQQTPGQGLQFLFEYFSETQRNKGNFPGRFSGRQFSNSRSEMNVSTLELGDSALYLCASSDTRLSGANTDTQYFGPGTRLTVL.

The J gene is TRBJ1-5, the V gene TRBV9, with D possibly being TRBD1 (5 bases). CDR3 size: 15 residues. Deletions cut 4 bases from V and 4 bases from J, with 15 bases between. Germline V CDR1 and CDR2: SGDLS, YYNGEE. The CDR3 region is CASSQGGVPNQPQHF. In nucleotides, the CDR3 is TGTGCCAGCAGCCAGGGCGGGGTCCCAAATCAGCCCCAGCATTTT.

CDR3 in DNA: TGTGCCAGCAGCTTAGTAGGGTTTATGAACACTGAAGCTTTCTTT. Translating it yields CASSLVGFMNTEAFF. The chain has TRBV7-9 and TRBJ1-1, with no clear D. The CDR3 loop spans 15 amino acids. V shed 1 base and J shed 0 bases, with 9 bases lying between them. In germline, CDR1 is SEHNR, CDR2 FQNEAQ (reference sequence).

The rearrangement joins TRBV5-5 to TRBJ2-3; no clear D. Trimming shortened V by 2 bases and J by 5 bases, and 15 bases separated the two germline ends. The CDR3 spans 15 residues. Germline V gene sequence: CDR1 SGHKS, CDR2 YYEKEE (reference sequence). In nucleotides, the CDR3 is TGTGCCAGCAGCTTTTTAAGCAGTTGGGGAGATACGCAGTATTTT. Amino acid sequence: CASSFLSSWGDTQYF. Supplemented by reference TRBV5-5 and TRBJ2-3, the full variable domain reads DAGVTQSPTHLIKTRGQQVTLRCSPISGHKSVSWYQQVLGQGPQFIFQYYEKEERGRGNFPDRFSARQFPNYSSELNVNALLLGDSALYLCASSFLSSWGDTQYFGPGTRLTVL.

V gene TRBV2 combines with J gene TRBJ2-1, with 12 bases identical to TRBD2. Per germline, CDR1 SNHLY and CDR2 FYNNEI. This CDR3 spans 16 amino acids. Trimming removed 7 bases from V and 0 bases from J; junction bases left unmatched: 4. This CDR3 reads CASTGLAGRSYNEQFF. The CDR3 region has the DNA TGTGCCAGCACCGGACTAGCGGGACGCTCCTACAATGAGCAGTTCTTC.